This is a list of T cell receptor beta chains from one sample in a study of monozygotic twins with inflammatory bowel disease. No DNA is given; TCRdb re-called the 5' RACE reads and lists each CDR3 protein once. This table holds about 420,000 distinct CDR3 sequences. The sequenced sample consisted of blood. The receptors were sampled from a human donor with ulcerative colitis or Crohn's disease, or a healthy co-twin of an affected twin (not recorded which). CDR3s include the opening cysteine and the closing phenylalanine or tryptophan. Fields, in order: V gene, J gene, CDR3 protein.

TRBV28,TRBJ1-5,CASSFFATVGNQPQHF
TRBV5-4,TRBJ2-5,CASSLASSGSRTQYF
TRBV7-9,TRBJ2-7,CASSYDGGSSYEQYF
TRBV2,TRBJ1-2,CASRDRVSDGYTF
TRBV5-1,TRBJ2-7,CASSHSGTGSYEQYF
TRBV7-9,TRBJ2-7,CASSPGTGAYEQYF
TRBV5-1,TRBJ1-1,CASSLTGEGNTEAFF
TRBV9,TRBJ2-1,CASSFFLAGGPGEQFF
TRBV19,TRBJ2-3,CASSMGHSSTDTQYF
TRBV3-1,TRBJ2-1,CASKRSSGHNEQFF
TRBV18,TRBJ1-6,CASSKDRVSNSPLHF
TRBV7-3,TRBJ2-5,CASSPGPSQETQYF
TRBV11-3,TRBJ1-2,CASSSRGQGADYGYTF
TRBV4-3,TRBJ2-2,CASSQELAGGPGELFF
TRBV7-7,TRBJ2-1,CASSLEVAGNEQFF
TRBV2,TRBJ1-2,CASSEGEGRLYGYTF
TRBV5-1,TRBJ2-5,CASTTGAKETQYF
TRBV20-1,TRBJ2-2,CSAPSRGENTGELFF
TRBV20-1,TRBJ2-7,CSARDLGRSYEQYF
TRBV10-3,TRBJ2-3,CAINEGGGATDTQYF
TRBV7-2,TRBJ2-7,CASSDSPGQGEQYF
TRBV18,TRBJ2-1,CASSPLAGNEQFF
TRBV29-1,TRBJ1-4,CSALSSPNEKLFF
TRBV7-9,TRBJ2-5,CASLEGREDAETQYF
TRBV20-1,TRBJ1-5,CSARDFRNSNQPQHF
TRBV11-1,TRBJ2-6,CASNLMWDVASSSEANVLTF
TRBV2,TRBJ2-5,CASIRDTEETQYF
TRBV6-1,TRBJ2-6,CASRPLGGGQGAGANVLTF
TRBV4-2,TRBJ1-2,CASSQDAGGYGYTF
TRBV7-3,TRBJ2-1,CASSLSNYNEQFF
TRBV29-1,TRBJ2-2,CSVDLGRTTGELFF
TRBV6-5,TRBJ2-1,CASSYSPLAGIYNEQFF
TRBV14,TRBJ2-1,CASSPYRTNEQFF
TRBV3-1,TRBJ2-3,CASSRGTSTDTQYF
TRBV14,TRBJ2-5,CASSQAAGGVKTQYF
TRBV10-2,TRBJ2-7,CASSESRRGAYEQYF
TRBV5-6,TRBJ2-2,CASSLWNTGELFF
TRBV5-1,TRBJ2-5,CASRSDSQPQETQYF
TRBV4-3,TRBJ2-1,CASSHQGGDNEQFF
TRBV3-1,TRBJ1-2,CASSNSGQGAASYTF
TRBV29-1,TRBJ2-3,CSVIRDSTDTQYF
TRBV2,TRBJ1-6,CAAGDRNNSPLHF
TRBV29-1,TRBJ1-1,CSVRRLNTEAFF
TRBV20-1,TRBJ2-7,CSAREGRGAYEQYF
TRBV21-1,TRBJ1-5,CASSKGTANINQPQHF
TRBV3-1,TRBJ2-3,CASSQFPLAGITDTQYF
TRBV5-6,TRBJ2-7,CASSFAGEASYEQYF
TRBV20-1,TRBJ1-1,CSARESWTGDQAFF
TRBV9,TRBJ1-4,CASSVGPSNEKLFF